This TCR beta chain was sequenced during a study of T cell repertoires in cytomegalovirus infection. About the study: HLA-B-restricted CMV epitopes that are well studied were used alongside recently identified HLA-C-restricted ones. Whole-study findings and limits: Clonotypes of TCR beta that were HLA-C-restricted and CMV-specific dominated the ex vivo response.

Each CDR3 protein is one row after TCRdb ran MiXCR on the reads. The data hold approximately 300,000 distinct CDR3 sequences, with almost 30% observed a single time. To note about this clonotype: Antigen: not known.

The CDR3 length is 15 residues. Trimming took 6 bases from V and 2 from J, leaving 11 bases between them. Sequenced here: cultured PBMCs, sampled from culture after CMV antigen stimulation. This chain links TRBV12-3 or TRBV12-4 with TRBJ2-6; unclear D gene. This TCR derives from a human donor in good health (CMV status not recorded). Some clones in this sample may be carry-over from other donors' samples. CDR3 in DNA: TGTGCCAGCAGATTTAGTGGAGCTGGGGCCAACGTCCTGACTTTC. Protein product: CASRFSGAGANVLTF.